Shown below are 6 T cell receptor beta chains from a single sample sequenced in a study of blood T cell repertoires in COVID-19. This table comes from immunoSEQ multiplex PCR, and its TCRdb copy is limited to in-frame clones, with some not included. This sample has some 360,000 clones, with about nine tenths found just once. Sequencing was done on a sample of peripheral blood. These receptors were obtained from a woman aged 60 to 75 with COVID-19, enrolled during active disease.

V gene TRBV12-3 or TRBV12-4 combines with J gene TRBJ2-7, with TRBD1 matching over 10 bases. The V segment lost 5 bases and the J segment 5 bases; nucleotides outside the gene matches: 3. The CDR3 length is 13 residues. The CDR3 nucleotides are TGTGCCAGCAGTGGGGACAGGGGACACGAGCAGTACTTC. Protein sequence: CASSGDRGHEQYF.

The chain recombines TRBV30 with TRBJ1-3; D remains ambiguous. CDR1 is GTSNPN, CDR2 SVGIG, per germline (reference sequence). The CDR3 is made up of 13 amino acids. V shed 3 bases and J shed 1 base, with 7 bases lying between them. The CDR3 is CAWSPESGNTIYF. The CDR3 DNA is TGTGCCTGGAGCCCGGAGTCTGGAAACACCATATATTTT.

This chain links TRBV18 with TRBJ1-2; TRBD1 aligns across 8 bases. Per the germline V gene, CDR1 is KGHSH and CDR2 is LQKENI. V was pared by 3 bases and J by 11 bases, with 5 bases of the junction left unmatched. The CDR3 is 12 amino acids. The CDR3 reads CASSPTGEGYTF. The CDR3 DNA reads as TGTGCCAGCTCACCGACAGGGGAAGGATACACCTTC.

The chain joins TRBV15 to TRBJ2-4; 8 nucleotides line up with TRBD2. With 3 bases clipped from V and 0 bases from J, the junction kept 10 bases outside the gene matches. The CDR3 has 18 residues. CDR1 is LNHNV, CDR2 YYDKDF, per germline (reference sequence). CDR3 region: CATSRATSGLVAKNIQYF. The CDR3 nucleotides read TGTGCCACCAGCAGGGCTACTAGCGGACTTGTAGCCAAAAACATTCAGTACTTC.

The chain is built from TRBV6-5 and TRBJ2-5, with TRBD2 matching 9 bases. Germline CDR1 and CDR2: MNHEY and SVGAGI. V trimming: 8 bases; J trimming: 2 bases; junction bases outside the gene matches: 6. This CDR3 contains 14 residues. The CDR3 DNA is TGTGCCAGCGGTCGCGGGGGGGGGCAAGAGACCCAGTACTTC. This encodes CASGRGGGQETQYF.

This sequence joins TRBV2 and TRBJ1-2, with 7 bases identical to TRBD1. Looked up from germline, CDR1 is SNHLY and CDR2 is FYNNEI. The ends lost 8 bases at V and 4 bases at J; junction bases unmatched: 10. The CDR3 length is 14 residues. In nucleotides, the CDR3 is TGTGCCAGCCATGGGGACACAGGGGCCTATGGCTACACCTTC. Its translation is CASHGDTGAYGYTF.